These 8 T cell receptor beta chains originate from one sample sequenced in a study of T cells after yellow fever vaccination. TCRdb re-called the 5' RACE reads with MiXCR, one entry per CDR3 protein. The table includes a few hundred thousand distinct CDR3 sequences, about 7.8% detected once. This sample comprised PBMCs, obtained roughly 47 days after the first yellow fever vaccination. These receptors were obtained from a young man who received the YFV17D yellow fever vaccine.

This sequence joins TRBV3-1 and TRBJ2-7; the D gene could be TRBD1 or TRBD2 (5 bases each). Trimming took off 4 bases at V and 6 bases at J, with 13 bases between the two ends. Germline V gene sequence: CDR1 LGHDT, CDR2 YNNKEL (reference sequence). The CDR3 covers 13 residues. The CDR3 reads CASSRGPQGEQYF. CDR3 bases: TGTGCCAGCAGCCGGGGACCACAAGGCGAGCAGTACTTC.

This clonotype has only a few counts. The V call is TRBV7-9, the J call TRBJ2-1; TRBD2 might be the D (5 bases). CDR1 and CDR2 from the germline V gene are SEHNR and FQNEAQ (reference sequence). The CDR3 consists of 14 residues. Between the trimmed V and J ends, which lost 3 bases and 3 bases, there was a span of 9 bases. DNA for the CDR3: TGTGCCAGCAGCTTCTTTGCGGGCTACAATGAGCAGTTCTTC. Its protein product is CASSFFAGYNEQFF.

This clonotype was observed a few times. This chain joins TRBV5-1 and TRBJ2-5; the D is unclear. This CDR3 is 13 amino acids long. The V and J ends lost 1 base and 5 bases respectively, with 9 bases between them. Germline CDR1 and CDR2: SGHRS and YFSETQ. CDR3 nucleotides: TGCGCCAGCAGCTTGATGTCGAGGGAGACCCAGTACTTC. It specifies CASSLMSRETQYF.

Note on this clonotype: A clone one base away is much larger, so this may be a read error. This chain joins TRBV5-1 and TRBJ2-1; D might be TRBD2 (6 bases). V was cut by 1 base and J by 4 bases, with 21 bases left in between. CDR3 length: 18 amino acids. The germline V gene has CDR1 SGHRS and CDR2 YFSETQ. CDR3 residues: CASSLWGVGGVGYNEQFF. The CDR3 region has the DNA TGCGCCAGCAGCTTGTGGGGAGTAGGAGGGGTGGGATACAATGAGCAGTTCTTC.

This clonotype was counted a few times. The genes are TRBV29-1 and TRBJ2-5, with TRBD2 matching 11 bases. The CDR3 is made up of 14 amino acids. J lost 1 base, V lost 8 bases, and 6 bases had no gene match. CDR1 SQVTM and CDR2 ANQGSEA come from the germline V gene. The CDR3: CSTPSGGLQETQYF. As DNA, the CDR3 is TGCAGCACCCCTAGCGGGGGGCTCCAAGAGACCCAGTACTTC.

V is TRBV29-1 and J is TRBJ2-5, with a possible D match to TRBD2 (5 bases). CDR1 and CDR2 (germline): SQVTM, ANQGSEA. Trimming took 5 bases from V and 7 from J, leaving 20 bases between them. The CDR3 has 14 amino acids. The CDR3 spells CSVPEGLARVTQYF. For the CDR3, the DNA is TGCAGCGTTCCTGAAGGGCTAGCAAGGGTGACCCAGTACTTC.

The chain combines TRBV5-5 with TRBJ2-5; weak D call: TRBD2 (6 bases). From germline, CDR1 is SGHKS and CDR2 YYEKEE (reference sequence). V was trimmed by 4 bases and J by 2 bases, leaving 15 bases between them. The CDR3 runs 15 residues. CDR3 sequence: CASSDPGLGQETQYF. The CDR3 DNA reads as TGTGCCAGCAGCGACCCGGGACTGGGACAAGAGACCCAGTACTTC.

This clonotype was seen more than once but under ten times. The CDR3 DNA sequence: TGCGCCAGCAGCCAAGACAAGGGGCGCATGGGCTACGAGCAGTACTTC. It translates to CASSQDKGRMGYEQYF. The chain recombines TRBV4-1 with TRBJ2-7; D perhaps matches TRBD1 (5 bases). CDR1 and CDR2 from the germline V gene are MGHRA and YSYEKL. V lost 0 bases to trimming and J lost 3 bases, with 15 bases between them. The CDR3 consists of 16 residues.